This T cell receptor beta chain was obtained from a study of CD8 T cells in ankylosing spondylitis. MiXCR, applied by TCRdb to the 5' RACE reads, yields one record per CDR3 protein. The sample includes fewer than 250,000 distinct CDR3 sequences, roughly a tenth seen only once; the top ten take around 3%. This clonotype was seen many times. Germline V gives CDR1 SGHRS, CDR2 YFSETQ. The CDR3 totals 14 residues. V lost 4 bases, J lost 4 bases, and 12 bases lay in between. The sample comprised blood, either unsorted or a sorted T cell fraction (not recorded which). This chain joins TRBV5-1 and TRBJ2-1; D is possibly TRBD2 (6 bases). The receptor's source is a male donor with ankylosing spondylitis or in good health (not recorded which). The CDR3 nucleotides are TGCGCCAGCAGCGGACGGGGGATTTACAATGAGCAGTTCTTC. Residues: CASSGRGIYNEQFF. Full variable domain (missing parts from reference TRBV5-1 and TRBJ2-1): KAGVTQTPRYLIKTRGQQVTLSCSPISGHRSVSWYQQTPGQGLQFLFEYFSETQRNKGNFPGRFSGRQFSNSRSEMNVSTLELGDSALYLCASSGRGIYNEQFFGPGTRLTVL.